One and the same sample provided the 31 T cell receptor beta chains below, sequenced in a study of blood T cell repertoires in COVID-19. Some clones are missing from TCRdb's copy, which holds only in-frame ones; the method was immunoSEQ multiplex PCR. The sample contains around 170,000 clones, approximately 80% of which appear only once. The source material was peripheral blood. Receptors originate from a human donor in a cohort sampled during active COVID-19.

This chain joins TRBV28 and TRBJ2-7; possibly TRBD1 for D (6 bases). The CDR3 runs to 15 residues. Germline lookup yields CDR1 MDHEN and CDR2 SYDVKM. V lost 6 bases to trimming and J lost 3 bases, with 18 bases between them. This CDR3 is CASRSFGTSDYEQYF. The DNA for the CDR3 is TGTGCCAGCAGATCCTTTGGGACAAGTGACTACGAGCAGTACTTC. The full variable domain, rest sourced from reference TRBV28 and TRBJ2-7, is DVKVTQSSRYLVKRTGEKVFLECVQDMDHENMFWYRQDPGLGLRLIYFSYDVKMKEKGDIPEGYSVSREKKERFSLILESASTNQTSMYLCASRSFGTSDYEQYFGPGTRLTVT.

In this sample, this clone turned up once. The V gene is TRBV6-5, the J gene TRBJ1-6; a weak D match, TRBD1 (5 bases). The CDR3 loop spans 13 amino acids. Trimming stripped 7 bases from V and 9 bases from J, with 13 bases between. Germline V gene data show CDR1 as MNHEY and CDR2 as SVGAGI. CDR3: CASTTGVRSPLHF. The CDR3, as DNA: TGTGCCAGCACCACGGGGGTCCGTTCACCCCTCCACTTT.

This clone was picked up a small number of times. This CDR3 is CASQVDRGGNQPQHF. CDR3 bases: TGTGCCAGCCAAGTGGACAGGGGGGGCAATCAGCCCCAGCATTTT. The chain recombines TRBV2 with TRBJ1-5, with 10 positions matching TRBD1. Trimming cost V 8 bases and J 2 bases; bases outside gene matches: 6. The CDR3 runs to 15 residues. The germline V gene has CDR1 SNHLY and CDR2 FYNNEI.

The chain joins TRBV18 to TRBJ2-7; a possible D gene is TRBD2 (5 bases). Trimming took off 3 bases at V and 1 base at J, with 16 bases between the two ends. This CDR3 region has 16 residues. The germline V gene has CDR1 KGHSH and CDR2 LQKENI. CDR3 bases: TGTGCCAGCTCACCGGACCCGGGAATGAATTCCTACGAGCAGTACTTC. It encodes CASSPDPGMNSYEQYF.

As concerns this clone: Compared with germline, one end of the junction differs, possibly owing to a read error. V is TRBV5-1 and J is TRBJ1-1; D remains unclear. The CDR3 loop spans 14 amino acids. From germline, CDR1 is SGHRS and CDR2 YFSETQ. CDR3 DNA: TGCGCCAGCAGCTTCGTTTCGGTGAAGACTGAAGCTTTCTTT. Encoded protein: CASSFVSVKTEAFF.

The chain recombines TRBV6-5 with TRBJ2-7; 9 positions match TRBD2. Germline-derived CDR1 and CDR2 are MNHEY and SVGAGI. J gave up 1 base and V 3 bases, and 4 bases lay outside the gene matches. The CDR3 has 15 residues. The CDR3 DNA sequence: TGTGCCAGCAGTTATGGGCTAGCGGGGTCCTACGAGCAGTACTTC. Amino acids: CASSYGLAGSYEQYF.

The V and J genes are TRBV6-5 and TRBJ1-2; TRBD1 aligns across 7 bases. Trimming at V came to 6 bases and at J to 6 bases, leaving 4 bases not matched to a gene. CDR3 length equals 12 residues. Per the germline V gene, CDR1 is MNHEY and CDR2 is SVGAGI. The CDR3 nucleotides read TGTGCCAGCAGAACAGGGACAGATGGCTACACCTTC. This gives the protein CASRTGTDGYTF.

The chain recombines TRBV19 with TRBJ2-3; 7 bases are a match to TRBD1. Trimming removed 6 bases from V and 3 bases from J; junction bases left unmatched: 6. The CDR3 spans 14 residues. The V gene's germline CDR1 is LNHDA and CDR2 SQIVND (reference sequence). The CDR3 sequence: CASRDLQGTDTQYF. DNA for the CDR3: TGTGCCAGTAGGGACCTACAGGGGACAGATACGCAGTATTTT.

The V gene is TRBV19, the J gene TRBJ1-4; 9 nucleotides agree with TRBD1. CDR3 length: 16 residues. The germline V gene encodes CDR1 LNHDA and CDR2 SQIVND (reference sequence). Trimming at V came to 4 bases and at J to 3 bases, leaving 6 bases not matched to a gene. The CDR3 reads CASSRQGEVSNEKLFF. The DNA of the CDR3 is TGTGCCAGTAGTAGACAGGGGGAGGTATCTAATGAAAAACTGTTTTTT. The entire variable domain, with the rest obtained from reference TRBV19 and TRBJ1-4, is as follows: DGGITQSPKYLFRKEGQNVTLSCEQNLNHDAMYWYRQDPGQGLRLIYYSQIVNDFQKGDIAEGYSVSREKKESFPLTVTSAQKNPTAFYLCASSRQGEVSNEKLFFGSGTQLSVL.

The V and J genes are TRBV14 and TRBJ2-3, with D perhaps matching TRBD2 (6 bases). CDR1 SGHDN and CDR2 FVKESK come from the germline V gene. CDR3 length equals 14 residues. Trimming removed 2 bases at V and 4 bases at J, with 10 bases between. The CDR3 region has the DNA TGTGCCAGCAGCCAACCGGGGGTCCCAGATACGCAGTATTTT. Its protein product is CASSQPGVPDTQYF. The full variable domain, rest sourced from reference TRBV14 and TRBJ2-3, is EAGVTQFPSHSVIEKGQTVTLRCDPISGHDNLYWYRRVMGKEIKFLLHFVKESKQDESGMPNNRFLAERTGGTYSTLKVQPAELEDSGVYFCASSQPGVPDTQYFGPGTRLTVL.

This clone was counted between two and nine times. The DNA for the CDR3 is TGTGCCAGCAGCCTTCCTTGGAACACTGAAGCTTTCTTT. Protein: CASSLPWNTEAFF. V usage is TRBV6-2 or TRBV6-3 and J usage is TRBJ1-1; D not certain. CDR1 and CDR2 from the germline V gene are MNHEY and SVGEGT. This CDR3 has 13 residues. V dropped 6 bases and J dropped 1 base, with 9 bases sitting between them.

V and J are TRBV4-3 and TRBJ1-1, with 8 positions matching TRBD1. CDR1 and CDR2 from the germline V gene are LGHNA and YSLEER. This CDR3 has 15 amino acids. Trimming at V came to 0 bases and at J to 1 base, leaving 1 base not matched to a gene. CDR3: CASSQDTGGNTEAFF. In nucleotides, the CDR3 is TGCGCCAGCAGCCAAGATACAGGGGGGAACACTGAAGCTTTCTTT.

The chain joins TRBV7-9 to TRBJ2-7; 8 bases align to TRBD2. V lost 5 bases, J lost 1 base, and 7 bases stayed unmatched. This CDR3 comprises 15 residues. In germline, CDR1 is SEHNR, CDR2 FQNEAQ (reference sequence). The CDR3 coding sequence is TGTGCCAGCAGCCCCCCCCGGGAGGGGTCCTACGAGCAGTACTTC. This translates into CASSPPREGSYEQYF.

The CDR3 here is CASSLIRLAGYNEQFF. Written as DNA, the CDR3 is TGTGCCAGCAGCTTAATTCGACTAGCGGGATACAATGAGCAGTTCTTC. The chain carries TRBV7-2 and TRBJ2-1; 11 nucleotides agree with TRBD2. The trim removed 2 bases at V and 4 bases at J, leaving 4 bases unmatched. Germline-derived CDR1 and CDR2 are SGHTA and FQGNSA. The CDR3 spans 16 residues. The variable domain in full, completed from reference TRBV7-2 and TRBJ2-1, reads GAGVSQSPSNKVTEKGKDVELRCDPISGHTALYWYRQSLGQGLEFLIYFQGNSAPDKSGLPSDRFSAERTGGSVSTLTIQRTQQEDSAVYLCASSLIRLAGYNEQFFGPGTRLTVL.

This clone was picked up a small number of times. This chain links TRBV27 with TRBJ1-5; D gene unclear. Germline V CDR1 and CDR2: MNHEY, SMNVEV (reference sequence). Trimming pared 0 bases from V and 3 bases from J, leaving 9 bases between. CDR3 length: 15 residues. CDR3 DNA sequence: TGTGCCAGCAGTTTATCGGCCAGGATCAATCAGCCCCAGCATTTT. Protein product: CASSLSARINQPQHF.

This rearrangement joins TRBV7-6 to TRBJ2-3; 9 bases are shared with TRBD2. Germline V gene data show CDR1 as SGHVS and CDR2 as FNYEAQ. The CDR3 is 15 amino acids. Trimming cost V 9 bases and J 1 base; bases outside gene matches: 8. CDR3 nucleotides: TGTGCCAGTGAGAGCGGGGGGAAGGGCACAGATACGCAGTATTTT. It translates to CASESGGKGTDTQYF.

The V and J genes are TRBV2 and TRBJ2-5; tentative D call: TRBD2 (6 bases). V lost 7 bases and J 5 bases, leaving 14 bases between the germline ends. The CDR3 is 13 residues long. Germline CDR1 is SNHLY and CDR2 is FYNNEI. In DNA form, the CDR3 reads TGTGCCAGCAACCCTCGGCGGGACGAGACCCAGTACTTC. Its translation: CASNPRRDETQYF.

This CDR3 reads CASSPTAGGAYEQYF. CDR3 nucleotide sequence: TGTGCCAGCAGTCCAACCGCGGGGGGCGCGTACGAGCAGTACTTC. This chain connects TRBV7-6 to TRBJ2-7; 8 bases agree with TRBD2. Unmatched junction bases numbered 11, after V lost 6 bases and J lost 4 bases. The CDR3 covers 15 residues. Germline CDR1 reads SGHVS; CDR2 reads FNYEAQ.

The chain recombines TRBV19 with TRBJ1-1; D might be TRBD1 (6 bases). V was shortened by 7 bases and J by 0 bases, with 12 bases between the two germline ends. The CDR3 totals 14 residues. Germline-derived CDR1 and CDR2 are LNHDA and SQIVND (reference sequence). CDR3 sequence reads: CASKQGTVNTEAFF. In nucleotides, the CDR3 is TGTGCCAGTAAACAGGGTACGGTGAACACTGAAGCTTTCTTT.

The rearrangement links TRBV3-1 (or the pseudogene TRBV3-2) to TRBJ1-3, with D unclear. Germline CDR1 reads LGHDT; CDR2 reads YNNKEL (reference sequence). The germline V and J ends were trimmed by 6 bases and 0 bases, with 12 bases remaining between them. The CDR3 contains 15 residues. CDR3: CASSFSRNSGNTIYF. The CDR3 region has the DNA TGTGCCAGCAGTTTTTCCAGGAACTCTGGAAACACCATATATTTT.

A single count supports this clone. CDR3 in amino acids: CASTIRGSYGYTF. The CDR3 region has the DNA TGTGCCAGCACCATCCGGGGTTCCTATGGCTACACCTTC. The genes are TRBV3-1 (or the pseudogene TRBV3-2) and TRBJ1-2; D gene unclear. Trimming shortened V by 7 bases and J by 4 bases, and 13 bases separated the two germline ends. CDR1 and CDR2 from the germline V gene are LGHDT and YNNKEL (reference sequence). This CDR3 spans 13 amino acids.

V usage is TRBV4-1 and J usage is TRBJ1-2; D may be TRBD1 (6 bases). This CDR3 has 15 amino acids. The germline V gene has CDR1 MGHRA and CDR2 YSYEKL. Trimming cost V 1 base and J 6 bases, with 15 bases left between them. Written as DNA, the CDR3 is TGCGCCAGCAGCCAAGTTGGGGGGGCTACGGATGGCTACACCTTC. It encodes CASSQVGGATDGYTF.

This sequence joins TRBV7-2 and TRBJ1-2, with 7 positions matching TRBD1. CDR1 SGHTA and CDR2 FQGNSA come from the germline V gene. Germline trimming cut 1 base from V and 6 bases from J; bases unmatched to any gene: 2. The CDR3 runs to 13 residues. CDR3 bases: TGTGCCAGCAGCTTAGACGACAGGGATGGCTACACCTTC. Translation gives CASSLDDRDGYTF.

The V gene is TRBV10-2, the J gene TRBJ2-5; TRBD1 aligns across 9 bases. V dropped 3 bases and J dropped 1; count of bases not matched to a gene: 0. The CDR3 consists of 14 residues. Germline CDR1 is WSHSY and CDR2 is SAAADI. The CDR3 DNA follows: TGCGCCAGCAGTGAACAGGGGGCCCAAGAGACCCAGTACTTC. This encodes CASSEQGAQETQYF.

This clone appeared a single time. V and J are TRBV5-1 and TRBJ1-4; D is perhaps TRBD1 (6 bases). V was clipped by 4 bases and J by 8 bases, with 18 bases between them. The V gene's germline CDR1 is SGHRS and CDR2 YFSETQ. The CDR3 spans 15 residues. The CDR3 nucleotides read TGCGCCAGCAGCGCGTCCAGGGGAATGGGCGAAAAACTGTTTTTT. Its protein is CASSASRGMGEKLFF.

The chain couples TRBV5-1 to TRBJ2-3; possible D gene TRBD2, 6 bases. The germline V and J ends were trimmed by 5 bases and 3 bases, with 16 bases remaining between them. The CDR3 contains 15 residues. The germline CDR1 and CDR2 sequences are SGHRS and YFSETQ. The CDR3 nucleotides read TGCGCCAGCAGGGGGCTAGCGATGGGAACAGATACGCAGTATTTT. Its protein product is CASRGLAMGTDTQYF.

CDR3: CASSIRGSHQPQHF. As DNA, the CDR3 is TGTGCCAGTAGTATCAGAGGGTCTCATCAGCCCCAGCATTTT. The rearrangement joins TRBV19 to TRBJ1-5; no reliable D call. The CDR3 loop spans 14 amino acids. From germline, CDR1 is LNHDA and CDR2 SQIVND (reference sequence). Trimming took 3 bases from V and 5 from J, leaving 11 bases between them.

For this clone: A junction boundary mismatches the germline segment, possibly from a read error. The chain links TRBV27 to TRBJ2-1; TRBD1 agrees at 7 bases. CDR1 is MNHEY, CDR2 SMNVEV, per germline (reference sequence). The CDR3 is made up of 13 amino acids. CDR3 protein: CASTTGEYSEQFF. CDR3 DNA: TGTGCCAGCACCACAGGGGAGTACAGTGAGCAGTTCTTC.

The rearrangement uses TRBV7-9 and TRBJ1-2; 8 bases match TRBD1. With 4 bases clipped from V and 4 bases from J, the junction kept 14 bases outside the gene matches. Germline CDR1 and CDR2: SEHNR and FQNEAQ (reference sequence). The CDR3 runs to 17 residues. DNA for the CDR3: TGTGCCAGCAGCTCGACAGGGGCGCAGCCCGAAATCTATGGCTACACCTTC. This translates into CASSSTGAQPEIYGYTF.

The V call is TRBV4-3, the J call TRBJ2-7; D might be TRBD1 (6 bases). Germline V CDR1 and CDR2: LGHNA, YSLEER. V was trimmed by 0 bases and J by 3 bases, leaving 18 bases between them. This CDR3 has 17 amino acids. The CDR3 is CASSQDLARGGLYEQYF. The CDR3 bases are TGCGCCAGCAGCCAAGATCTTGCCCGTGGGGGCCTCTACGAGCAGTACTTC.

This rearrangement joins TRBV27 to TRBJ1-2, with 9 bases matching TRBD1. Germline V gives CDR1 MNHEY, CDR2 SMNVEV (reference sequence). This CDR3 contains 16 residues. Trimming at V came to 6 bases and at J to 0 bases, leaving 8 bases not matched to a gene. The CDR3 loop is CASSPLGQGPNYGYTF. The CDR3 region has the DNA TGTGCCAGCAGCCCGTTGGGACAGGGCCCTAACTATGGCTACACCTTC.